Detailed here is one T cell receptor beta chain. The sample is drawn from a study of blood T cell repertoires in COVID-19. Overall study context: The United States, Italy and Spain were the sources of the acute and convalescent COVID-19 samples.

V shed 8 bases and J shed 1 base, with 19 bases lying between them. CDR1 is MDHEN and CDR2 is SYDVKM in the germline V gene. The CDR3 extends over 16 amino acids. In the source study's methods: Reference gene primer amplification gave estimated nucleated cell counts. TCRdb's table, derived via immunoSEQ multiplex PCR, lists solely in-frame clones and lacks some. V and J calls and clone size are those listed in that table; D and trimming were worked out from the DNA. The sample has about 170,000 clones; around 82% are singletons. This receptor was taken from a woman between 40 and 55 years old with COVID-19, enrolled during active disease. V is TRBV28 and J is TRBJ2-3; D may be TRBD2 (6 bases). Sequenced sample: peripheral blood. CDR3 DNA sequence: TGTGCCAGCCATAGGGCGGCGGGGCGGGGCACAGATACGCAGTATTTT. Protein: CASHRAAGRGTDTQYF.